These 13 T cell receptor beta chains came from one sample sequenced in a study of cytomegalovirus exposure and HLA in healthy donors. Primers included in the PCR were 60 Vbeta and 13 Jbeta primers. Here immunoSEQ multiplex PCR was the method, and the copy in TCRdb shows in-frame clones only, minus some. The sample includes around 92,000 clones, around four fifths of them seen just once. What was sequenced was PBMCs. All receptors come from a female donor in good health and CMV-seropositive.

About this clone itself: Other DNA sequences in this sample translate to the same CDR3. The gene calls are TRBV29-1 and TRBJ1-1; D is possibly TRBD1 (5 bases). Germline V gene lookup returns CDR1 SQVTM and CDR2 ANQGSEA. Trimming removed 2 bases from V and 2 bases from J, with 9 bases in between. The CDR3 consists of 13 residues. The CDR3 loop is CSVEQGGNTEAFF. The CDR3 nucleotides are TGCAGCGTTGAACAGGGTGGAAACACTGAAGCTTTCTTT.

This chain connects TRBV7-2 to TRBJ1-6, with 8 bases identical to TRBD1. CDR3 size: 16 residues. Germline-derived CDR1 and CDR2 are SGHTA and FQGNSA. The ends lost 5 bases at V and 9 bases at J; junction bases unmatched: 12. The CDR3 sequence is CASSPTGPGGSSPLHF. CDR3 DNA sequence: TGTGCCAGCAGCCCCACGGGGCCAGGGGGCAGTTCACCCCTCCACTTT. Full variable domain (remainder filled in from reference TRBV7-2 and TRBJ1-6): GAGVSQSPSNKVTEKGKDVELRCDPISGHTALYWYRQSLGQGLEFLIYFQGNSAPDKSGLPSDRFSAERTGGSVSTLTIQRTQQEDSAVYLCASSPTGPGGSSPLHFGNGTRLTVT.

The V call is TRBV6-4, the J call TRBJ2-6; D is ambiguous. The CDR3 is 16 residues long. The germline V gene has CDR1 MRHNA and CDR2 SNTAGT. V lost 4 bases, J lost 0 bases, and 10 bases lay in between. The CDR3 reads CASSAGLRSGANVLTF. The CDR3 nucleotides read TGTGCCAGCAGTGCCGGGTTGCGCTCTGGGGCCAACGTCCTGACTTTC.

The chain uses TRBV6-4 and TRBJ2-1; D unresolved. The CDR3 is 15 amino acids. With 6 bases removed from V and 0 bases from J, the gap between germline ends came to 12 bases. Per germline, CDR1 MRHNA and CDR2 SNTAGT. CDR3 loop: CASRLTPSSYNEQFF. The CDR3 DNA reads as TGTGCCAGCAGACTGACTCCGAGCTCCTACAATGAGCAGTTCTTC.

This clone appeared a few times. The J gene is TRBJ1-2, the V gene TRBV10-3; D is perhaps TRBD1 (5 bases). Germline V gene sequence: CDR1 ENHRY, CDR2 SYGVKD. The CDR3 sequence is 15 residues long. V lost 0 bases and J 3 bases, leaving 11 bases between the germline ends. CDR3 nucleotides: TGTGCCATCAGTGAGTCTAGGGGTATAGACTATGGCTACACCTTC. This gives the protein CAISESRGIDYGYTF.

The V and J genes are TRBV28 and TRBJ1-4; 9 bases agree with TRBD1. J gave up 5 bases and V 7 bases, and 14 bases lay outside the gene matches. Germline V gene data show CDR1 as MDHEN and CDR2 as SYDVKM. The CDR3 has 17 amino acids. CDR3 amino acids: CASMIRDRDPPNEKLFF. The CDR3 DNA reads as TGTGCCAGCATGATCCGGGACAGGGACCCCCCAAATGAAAAACTGTTTTTT.

V usage is TRBV20-1 and J usage is TRBJ2-7; 7 bases align to TRBD2. Per germline, CDR1 DFQATT and CDR2 SNEGSKA (reference sequence). This CDR3 is built from 11 residues. Losses at the gene ends were 8 bases for V and 6 bases for J; bases not matched to a gene: 7. In DNA, the CDR3 is TGCAGTTGCCTAGCGGTTAGCGAGCAGTACTTC. Its protein is CSCLAVSEQYF.

V gene TRBV4-1 combines with J gene TRBJ1-1; tentatively, D is TRBD1 (5 bases). V was pared by 3 bases and J by 4 bases, with 12 bases between. CDR3 length equals 14 residues. Germline CDR1 and CDR2: MGHRA and YSYEKL. Written as DNA, the CDR3 is TGCGCCAGCAGCCAGGACATTTCGGTCACTGAAGCTTTCTTT. Translation: CASSQDISVTEAFF.

V gene TRBV2 combines with J gene TRBJ1-5, with 12 bases matching TRBD1. Germline V CDR1 and CDR2: SNHLY, FYNNEI. J lost 7 bases, V lost 7 bases, and 5 bases had no gene match. The length of the CDR3 is 14 residues. The CDR3 reads CASKPGQGAQPQHF. In DNA, the CDR3 is TGTGCCAGCAAACCGGGACAGGGGGCCCAGCCCCAGCATTTT. The variable domain in full, with the rest retrieved from reference TRBV2 and TRBJ1-5, is EPEVTQTPSHQVTQMGQEVILRCVPISNHLYFYWYRQILGQKVEFLVSFYNNEISEKSEIFDDQFSVERPDGSNFTLKIRSTKLEDSAMYFCASKPGQGAQPQHFGDGTRLSIL.

In DNA, the CDR3 is TGTGCCAGCAGCCCCCGACAGGGCAGTCAACCTTACGAGCAGTACTTC. Residues: CASSPRQGSQPYEQYF. The chain recombines TRBV9 with TRBJ2-7; 7 nucleotides match TRBD1. This CDR3 region has 16 residues. After removal of 4 bases from V and 4 bases from J, the junction contained 14 bases not matched to a gene. Germline V gene data show CDR1 as SGDLS and CDR2 as YYNGEE.

The chain joins TRBV5-1 to TRBJ2-5; D remains unclear. The CDR3 is 14 amino acids. The V gene lost 4 bases and the J gene lost 2 bases, with 12 bases spanning the gap. Germline V gene sequence: CDR1 SGHRS, CDR2 YFSETQ. The CDR3 coding sequence is TGCGCCAGCAGCGTGCTGCGGCTACAAGAGACCCAGTACTTC. It encodes CASSVLRLQETQYF.

The chain carries TRBV6-5 and TRBJ1-1; D perhaps matches TRBD1 (5 bases). This CDR3 spans 14 amino acids. V shed 6 bases and J shed 5 bases, with 16 bases lying between them. Germline CDR1 reads MNHEY; CDR2 reads SVGAGI. DNA of the CDR3: TGTGCCAGCAGAAGTCGGACACTTGGGACTGAAGCTTTCTTT. Translated: CASRSRTLGTEAFF.

The V call is TRBV27, the J call TRBJ1-1; D gene ambiguous. There are 13 residues in the CDR3. From germline, CDR1 is MNHEY and CDR2 SMNVEV (reference sequence). Trimming stripped 2 bases from V and 1 base from J, with 5 bases between. CDR3 loop: CASSLAENTEAFF. In DNA form, the CDR3 reads TGTGCCAGCAGTTTAGCAGAGAACACTGAAGCTTTCTTT.